Reported below is one TCR beta chain. CDR3 length equals 15 residues. V was pared by 1 base and J by 1 base, with 8 bases between. CDR1 SGHVS and CDR2 FQNEAQ come from the germline V gene. Sequencing used immunoSEQ multiplex PCR; TCRdb keeps in-frame clones, though not all of them. The data show under 750,000 clones, roughly 72% seen once. This sample stems from a study of shared clonotypes between healthy human individuals. The V gene is TRBV7-8, the J gene TRBJ1-5, with a weak D call TRBD1 (5 bases). Sequencing was performed on memory CD4+ T cells sorted from blood. The subset is: CD45RA-negative fraction. The sequence was collected from a woman aged 30 to 39 in good health. The DNA of the CDR3 is TGTGCCAGCAGCTTAGTTGCAGGGAGCAATCAGCCCCAGCATTTT. Translating gives CASSLVAGSNQPQHF.